The present entry profiles one TCR beta chain with its context. The CDR3 runs 13 residues. V was trimmed by 4 bases and J by 5 bases, leaving 10 bases between them. CDR1 and CDR2 (germline): SGDLS, YYNGEE. This entry comes from a study of control samples from healthy donors and cancer patients. Assay: immunoSEQ multiplex PCR; the TCRdb copy retains only in-frame clones and omits some. This sample carries 40,000 or so clones, around 90% of them seen once, and the ten largest clones take 22%. This chain connects TRBV9 to TRBJ2-1, with D hard to call. The source of this sequence is a middle-aged woman with head and neck cancer. Sequencing used PBMCs. The CDR3 is CASSPSPDNEQFF. CDR3 nucleotides: TGTGCCAGCAGCCCATCCCCGGACAATGAGCAGTTCTTC.